This TCR beta chain was sequenced in a study of T cells in Graves' hyperthyroidism and ophthalmopathy. Study findings and constraints: Patients with ophthalmopathy were separated from those with stable hyperthyroidism by a 13 V-J model. Prediction of ophthalmopathy progression came a median around 7.1 months pre-onset.

Germline trimming cut 7 bases from V and 7 bases from J; bases unmatched to any gene: 9. CDR3 length: 13 residues. Diagnosing involved the use of clinical symptoms, serum thyroxine and TRAb, thyroid ultrasound and orbital computed tomography. For this clonotype: The antigen is not known.

Authors of the study amplified TCR beta CDR3 regions from RNA transcripts. With the HTBI primer set, the TCR CDR3 went through a first round of RT-PCR. TCRdb used MiXCR to reprocess the multiplex PCR reads, holding one entry per CDR3 protein. The table records about 270,000 distinct CDR3 sequences, roughly 22% of them present only once. The chain is built from TRBV12-3 or TRBV12-4 and TRBJ1-2; 7 bases map to TRBD1. Sequenced input: blood. The clonotype was recovered from a man aged 30 to 39 with Graves' ophthalmopathy. CDR3 loop: CASIADRSSGYTF. The CDR3 DNA reads as TGTGCCAGCATTGCGGACAGGTCCAGTGGCTACACCTTC.